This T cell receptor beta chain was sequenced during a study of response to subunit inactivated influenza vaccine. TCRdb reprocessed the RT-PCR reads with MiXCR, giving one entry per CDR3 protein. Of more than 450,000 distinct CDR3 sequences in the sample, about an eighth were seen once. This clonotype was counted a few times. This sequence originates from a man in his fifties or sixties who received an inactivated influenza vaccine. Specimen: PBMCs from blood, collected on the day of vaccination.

DNA of the CDR3: TGTGCCAGTACCCCTAGCGGGGCGATTTACAATGAGCAGTTCTTC. It codes for CASTPSGAIYNEQFF. The chain links TRBV19 to TRBJ2-1; 9 bases line up with TRBD2. CDR3 length: 15 amino acids. The V gene end was trimmed by 7 bases and the J gene end by 4 bases; junction bases not matched to a gene: 8. Germline V gives CDR1 LNHDA, CDR2 SQIVND (reference sequence).